Listed below are T cell receptor beta chains from one sample, sequenced in a study of PD-L1 blockade in urothelial cancer. Measured with immunoSEQ multiplex PCR; TCRdb has only the in-frame clones, and not every one. Of around 66,000 clones in the sample, 80% to 90% were seen once. Sequencing used PBMCs, obtained around atezolizumab (anti-PD-L1) treatment. Receptor source: a man in his sixties or seventies with urothelial cancer. The CDR3 runs from the conserved cysteine through the conserved F or W. The D gene is left open where the match is weak. Clone size is not always given. Where it is, it says once, few, many or a class for expanded clones.

CDR3: CASSPTPGPRAGYTF
DNA: TGTGCCAGCAGCCCAACCCCAGGGCCACGGGCTGGCTACACCTTC
V: TRBV5-4
size: once
J: TRBJ1-2
D: NA

CDR3: CAIQEGSSGNTIYF
DNA: TGTGCCATACAGGAGGGGAGCTCTGGAAACACCATATATTTT
V: TRBV6-1
size: NA
J: TRBJ1-3
D: NA

CDR3: CASSHDGGQETQYF
DNA: TGTGCCAGCAGCCACGACGGGGGGCAAGAGACCCAGTACTTC
V: TRBV5-4
size: NA
J: TRBJ2-5
D: TRBD2

CDR3: CASSLKWTGDYGYTF
DNA: TGTGCCAGCAGCTTAAAGTGGACAGGGGACTATGGCTACACCTTC
V: TRBV7-8
size: NA
J: TRBJ1-2
D: TRBD1

CDR3: CASSLVSGPSYNEQFF
DNA: TGTGCCAGCAGCTTAGTTAGCGGGCCTTCCTACAATGAGCAGTTCTTC
V: TRBV7-9
size: NA
J: TRBJ2-1
D: TRBD2

CDR3: CASSGTGGEVSKETQYF
DNA: TGCGCCAGCTCCGGGACAGGGGGGGAAGTGTCCAAAGAGACCCAGTACTTC
V: TRBV5-1
size: NA
J: TRBJ2-5
D: TRBD1

CDR3: CASSFFDGTYEQYF
DNA: TGTGCCAGCAGTTTTTTCGACGGGACCTACGAGCAGTACTTC
V: TRBV28
size: NA
J: TRBJ2-7
D: NA

CDR3: CATSGRLAGGPLSYNEQFF
DNA: TGTGCCACCAGCGGTCGACTAGCGGGAGGGCCTCTATCCTACAATGAGCAGTTCTTC
V: TRBV15
size: NA
J: TRBJ2-1
D: TRBD2

CDR3: CASSSRGGDNEQFF
DNA: TGTGCCAGCAGCTCGAGGGGGGGCGACAATGAGCAGTTCTTC
V: TRBV5-5
size: NA
J: TRBJ2-1
D: NA

CDR3: CASSLGNAGGYTF
DNA: TGTGCCAGCAGCCTGGGTAATGCGGGGGGCTACACCTTC
V: TRBV11-3
size: NA
J: TRBJ1-2
D: NA

CDR3: CASSFIPGVDTGELFF
DNA: TGCGCCAGCAGCTTTATTCCGGGAGTAGACACCGGGGAGCTGTTTTTT
V: TRBV5-1
size: NA
J: TRBJ2-2
D: NA

CDR3: CASSLTGGPPYSGYTF
DNA: TGTGCCAGCAGCTTAACAGGGGGCCCTCCCTATAGTGGCTACACCTTC
V: TRBV7-2
size: NA
J: TRBJ1-2
D: TRBD1

CDR3: CASSLGRSTNEKLFF
DNA: TGCGCCAGCAGCTTGGGCAGATCAACTAATGAAAAACTGTTTTTT
V: TRBV5-1
size: NA
J: TRBJ1-4
D: NA

CDR3: CASAGNMNTEAFF
DNA: TGCGCCAGCGCGGGGAACATGAACACTGAAGCTTTCTTT
V: TRBV5-1
size: NA
J: TRBJ1-1
D: NA

CDR3: CASAQGGGSYEQYF
DNA: TGTGCCAGCGCCCAAGGGGGAGGGTCGTACGAGCAGTACTTC
V: TRBV5-6
size: NA
J: TRBJ2-7
D: NA

CDR3: CASSFRLAGREQFF
DNA: TGCGCCAGCAGCTTTAGGCTAGCGGGTAGAGAGCAGTTCTTC
V: TRBV5-1
size: NA
J: TRBJ2-1
D: TRBD2

CDR3: CASSQLDRVTYNEQFF
DNA: TGCGCCAGCAGCCAACTGGACAGGGTAACCTACAATGAGCAGTTCTTC
V: TRBV4-1
size: NA
J: TRBJ2-1
D: TRBD1

CDR3: CASSPTDSWETQYF
DNA: TGTGCCAGCTCACCAACGGACTCCTGGGAGACCCAGTACTTC
V: TRBV18
size: NA
J: TRBJ2-5
D: NA

CDR3: CASSLIGAKGNQPQHF
DNA: TGTGCCAGCAGTTTAATAGGGGCTAAGGGCAATCAGCCCCAGCATTTT
V: TRBV28
size: NA
J: TRBJ1-5
D: NA

CDR3: CASSQDQLTSGRVSEQFF
DNA: TGTGCCAGCAGCCAAGACCAGTTGACTAGCGGGAGGGTAAGTGAGCAGTTCTTC
V: TRBV4-2
size: NA
J: TRBJ2-1
D: TRBD2

CDR3: CASSPRLAGVYYEQYF
DNA: TGTGCCAGCAGCCCCCGACTAGCGGGAGTTTACTACGAGCAGTACTTC
V: TRBV7-2
size: NA
J: TRBJ2-7
D: TRBD2

CDR3: CASSFQLAGSNEQFF
DNA: TGTGCCAGCAGTTTTCAGCTAGCGGGAAGCAATGAGCAGTTCTTC
V: TRBV28
size: NA
J: TRBJ2-1
D: TRBD2

CDR3: CASSYTGTSTEAFF
DNA: TGTGCCAGCAGCTACACAGGGACGAGCACTGAAGCTTTCTTT
V: TRBV27
size: NA
J: TRBJ1-1
D: NA

CDR3: CASSLRRGNWNEQFF
DNA: TGTGCCAGCAGTCTCCGCAGGGGGAATTGGAATGAGCAGTTCTTC
V: TRBV11-1
size: NA
J: TRBJ2-1
D: TRBD1

CDR3: CASSEARSLTDTQYF
DNA: TGTGCCAGCAGTGAAGCCAGAAGTCTCACAGATACGCAGTATTTT
V: TRBV2
size: few
J: TRBJ2-3
D: NA

CDR3: CASSSTRDSHGYTF
DNA: TGTGCCAGCAGCTCGACCCGGGACAGCCATGGCTACACCTTC
V: TRBV5-4
size: NA
J: TRBJ1-2
D: TRBD1

CDR3: CASRQGSNQPQHF
DNA: TGTGCCAGCAGGCAGGGGTCCAATCAGCCCCAGCATTTT
V: TRBV28
size: NA
J: TRBJ1-5
D: NA